This TCR beta chain was recovered during a study of blood T cell repertoires in COVID-19. Background on the study: Sites in the United States, Italy and Spain provided acute and convalescent COVID-19 samples. PBMCs, B-cell-depleted T cells, or T cells were the source of the cDNA or gDNA that made up the material.

This clone has only one observation. Original data processing: From reference gene primer amplification, estimates of nucleated cell counts were derived. Produced via immunoSEQ multiplex PCR; TCRdb's table is partial and in-frame only. V and J calls and clone size are those listed in that table; D and trimming were worked out from the DNA. Here the sample spans tens of thousands of clones, approximately 80% being singletons. The CDR3 contains 14 residues. Trimming at V came to 6 bases and at J to 5 bases, leaving 5 bases not matched to a gene. Germline-derived CDR1 and CDR2 are LNHDA and SQIVND (reference sequence).

Sample: peripheral blood. The TCR sequence derives from a human donor in a cohort sampled during active COVID-19. V is TRBV19 and J is TRBJ2-5; 11 bases align to TRBD2. CDR3 nucleotide sequence: TGTGCCAGTAGAACTAGCGGGAGTGCGGAGACCCAGTACTTC. As protein: CASRTSGSAETQYF. Variable domain in full (rest from reference TRBV19 and TRBJ2-5): DGGITQSPKYLFRKEGQNVTLSCEQNLNHDAMYWYRQDPGQGLRLIYYSQIVNDFQKGDIAEGYSVSREKKESFPLTVTSAQKNPTAFYLCASRTSGSAETQYFGPGTRLLVL.